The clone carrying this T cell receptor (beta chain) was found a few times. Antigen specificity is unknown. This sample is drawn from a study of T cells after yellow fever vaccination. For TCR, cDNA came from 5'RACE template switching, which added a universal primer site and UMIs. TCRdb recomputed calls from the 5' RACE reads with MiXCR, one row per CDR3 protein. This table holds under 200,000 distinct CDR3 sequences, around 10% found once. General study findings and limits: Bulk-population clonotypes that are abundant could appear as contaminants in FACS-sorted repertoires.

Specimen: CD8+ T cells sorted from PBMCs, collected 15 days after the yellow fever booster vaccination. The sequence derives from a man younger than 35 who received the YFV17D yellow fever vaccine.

As DNA, the CDR3 is TGTGCCAGCAGTCCCCAAGGGGGGCGGAGGGACACTGAAGCTTTCTTT. Amino acids: CASSPQGGRRDTEAFF. The genes are TRBV28 and TRBJ1-1, with D perhaps matching TRBD1 (6 bases). Germline V gene data show CDR1 as MDHEN and CDR2 as SYDVKM. The CDR3 loop spans 16 amino acids. Trimming took 5 bases from V and 3 from J, leaving 19 bases between them.